A selection of T cell receptor beta chains follows, all from one sample in a study of T cells expressing NK-cell markers. TCRdb re-called the 5' RACE reads; one entry per CDR3 protein, DNA not given. The table for this sample gives under 600,000 distinct CDR3 sequences. The sequenced sample consisted of blood T cells: a sorted CD56 or NKG2C T cell subset, CD4+ or CD8+ T cells, or bulk PBMC T cells (not recorded which). The receptors come from a woman aged 50 to 60 in good health. The CDR3 runs from the conserved cysteine through the conserved F or W.

V gene: TRBV19; J gene: TRBJ2-1; CDR3 protein: CASSDVTSEQFF
V gene: TRBV14; J gene: TRBJ1-2; CDR3 protein: CASSQDARNYGYTF
V gene: TRBV19; J gene: TRBJ2-1; CDR3 protein: CASSAAGFSYNEQFF
V gene: TRBV6-2/TRBV6-3; J gene: TRBJ2-5; CDR3 protein: CASSYLPNQETQYF
V gene: TRBV12-3/TRBV12-4; J gene: TRBJ2-1; CDR3 protein: CASSLAVGGSSYNEQFF
V gene: TRBV7-9; J gene: TRBJ2-1; CDR3 protein: CASRERQGSAFF
V gene: TRBV20-1; J gene: TRBJ1-5; CDR3 protein: CSAQTQGNEPQHF
V gene: TRBV7-9; J gene: TRBJ2-1; CDR3 protein: CASSLVGGMGDNEQFF
V gene: TRBV11-1; J gene: TRBJ2-1; CDR3 protein: CASSPSARPYNEQFF
V gene: TRBV19; J gene: TRBJ2-2; CDR3 protein: CASWGRTGELFFF
V gene: TRBV5-6; J gene: TRBJ2-1; CDR3 protein: CASSFTLSGRPYNEQFF